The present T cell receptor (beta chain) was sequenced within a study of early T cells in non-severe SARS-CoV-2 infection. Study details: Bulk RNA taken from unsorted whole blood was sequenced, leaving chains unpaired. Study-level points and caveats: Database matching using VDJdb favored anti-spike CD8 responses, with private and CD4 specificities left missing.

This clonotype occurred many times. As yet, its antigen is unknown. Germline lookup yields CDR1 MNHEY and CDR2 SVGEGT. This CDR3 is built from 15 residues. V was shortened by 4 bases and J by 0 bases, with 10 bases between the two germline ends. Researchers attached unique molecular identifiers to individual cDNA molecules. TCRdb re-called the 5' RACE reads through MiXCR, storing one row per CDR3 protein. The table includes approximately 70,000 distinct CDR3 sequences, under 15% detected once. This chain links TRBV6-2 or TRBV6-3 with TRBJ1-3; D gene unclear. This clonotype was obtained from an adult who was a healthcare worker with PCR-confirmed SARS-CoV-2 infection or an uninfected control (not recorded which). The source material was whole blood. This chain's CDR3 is CASSWGGNSGNTIYF. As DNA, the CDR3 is TGTGCCAGCAGTTGGGGTGGAAACTCTGGAAACACCATATATTTT.